One sample yielded the 10 T cell receptor beta chains listed below, sequenced in a study of breast tumors, draining lymph nodes, adjacent tissues. TCRdb re-analysed the multiplex PCR reads in MiXCR, keeping a single row per CDR3 protein. The data hold about 63,000 distinct CDR3 sequences, with around 52% observed a single time. Sequencing was carried out using breast tumor tissue. Receptors were obtained from a female donor with breast cancer. Some clones in this sample may be carry-over from other donors' samples.

V is TRBV4-1 and J is TRBJ2-3, with 9 nucleotides matching TRBD2. The CDR3 contains 17 residues. Germline CDR1 MGHRA, CDR2 YSYEKL. Losses at the gene ends were 1 base for V and 1 base for J; bases not matched to a gene: 6. The DNA of the CDR3 is TGCGCCAGCAGCCAAGTGGGTTTAGCGGGGGGCACAGATACGCAGTATTTT. Residues: CASSQVGLAGGTDTQYF.

This clonotype was recorded many times. V is TRBV20-1 and J is TRBJ1-6, with 7 nucleotides matching TRBD1. Losses at the gene ends were 4 bases for V and 5 bases for J; bases not matched to a gene: 8. This CDR3 comprises 15 residues. CDR1 and CDR2 (germline): DFQATT, SNEGSKA (reference sequence). CDR3 in amino acids: CSATRTGGNNSPLHF. CDR3 DNA: TGCAGTGCTACGAGGACAGGAGGGAATAATTCACCCCTCCACTTT.

To note about this clonotype: The DNA is left out, because the CDR3 cannot be placed on it with certainty; the CDR3 is given as TCRdb lists it. The rearrangement uses TRBV2 and TRBJ2-1; TRBD1, the table's D call, lacks a check against the DNA. CDR1 is SNHLY and CDR2 is FYNNEI in the germline V gene. Inclusive of both ends, the CDR3 amounts to 24 amino acids. The CDR3 is CASAGQGALSSTSGQTGEVNEQFF.

CDR3 sequence (DNA): TGCGTCGGCAGCCAGGGGGCGACTAGCGGGGGCACAGATACGCAGTATTTT. It encodes CVGSQGATSGGTDTQYF. The chain employs TRBV5-1 and TRBJ2-3; 11 bases match TRBD2. The CDR3 extends over 17 amino acids. CDR1 is SGHRS and CDR2 is YFSETQ in the germline V gene.

This chain connects TRBV11-2 to TRBJ1-4, with D maybe TRBD1 (6 bases). This CDR3 has 15 residues. The germline V and J ends were trimmed by 3 bases and 0 bases, with 8 bases remaining between them. Germline V gives CDR1 SGHAT, CDR2 FQNNGV. The CDR3 spells CASSLTGATNEKLFF. CDR3 DNA sequence: TGTGCCAGCAGCTTGACAGGAGCAACTAATGAAAAACTGTTTTTT.

This clonotype was seen once. The conserved phenylalanine or tryptophan is not found at the CDR3 terminus, so this likely reflects a read error. The limits of the CDR3 on the DNA are not certain, so only TCRdb's listed CDR3 is given. V usage is TRBV9 and J usage is TRBJ2-1; TRBD2, the table's D call, was not compared with the DNA. Germline CDR1 and CDR2: SGDLS and YYNGEE. The CDR3 is made up of 16 amino acids, end residues included. This CDR3 is CASSATPGTSAIEQSL.

The chain employs TRBV2 and TRBJ1-2; D uncertain. The CDR3 contains 13 residues. Germline V CDR1 and CDR2: SNHLY, FYNNEI. V was clipped by 6 bases and J by 4 bases, with 12 bases between them. CDR3 bases: TGTGCCAGCAGCTCTCCCGGGTTCTATGGCTACACCTTC. This encodes CASSSPGFYGYTF.

The V gene is TRBV6-5, the J gene TRBJ1-5; 9 nucleotides match TRBD1. The CDR3 runs to 20 residues. The germline CDR1 and CDR2 sequences are MNHEY and SVGAGI. Unmatched junction bases numbered 21, after V lost 3 bases and J lost 6 bases. CDR3 in amino acids: CASSYETGGPSFAGGQPQHF. CDR3 bases: TGTGCCAGCAGTTATGAGACAGGGGGACCCTCTTTCGCCGGAGGTCAGCCCCAGCATTTT.

A note on this clonotype: An end of the junction does not agree with germline; a read error may underlie this. The chain is built from TRBV2 and TRBJ2-6; D is undetermined. Germline V gene sequence: CDR1 SNHLY, CDR2 FYNNEI. There are 12 residues in the CDR3. CDR3 amino acids: CASSELENTEAF. As DNA, the CDR3 is TGTGCCAGCAGTGAATTGGAGAACACTGAAGCTTTC.

This clonotype appeared once. This chain uses TRBV29-1 with TRBJ1-4, with TRBD1 matching over 8 bases. The germline V gene encodes CDR1 SQVTM and CDR2 ANQGSEA. This CDR3 comprises 15 residues. Unmatched junction bases numbered 11, after V lost 4 bases and J lost 7 bases. This CDR3 reads CSVGGGYGTGEKLFF. Written as DNA, the CDR3 is TGCAGCGTTGGGGGTGGGTACGGGACAGGTGAAAAACTGTTTTTT.